The clone carrying this TCR beta chain has only a few counts. The sample comes from a study of shared T cell receptors in the human thymus. Germline V gene lookup returns CDR1 LGHNT and CDR2 FRNRAP. The CDR3 spans 16 residues. Trimming took 0 bases from V and 2 from J, leaving 13 bases between them. Generated by immunoSEQ multiplex PCR, the TCRdb table keeps only in-frame clones and is missing some. This sample yields 500,000 to 550,000 clones, of which around 78% are seen a single time; roughly 0.013% belongs to the top ten. This same sample was also taken into another study, of human thymus T cells. That report notes: All donors were healthy Finnish infants who were undergoing corrective surgery to treat congenital heart defects. Resections removed during corrective heart surgery provided the thymus tissue used. Blood and thymic repertoires both appeared biased in V and J gene usage. There were highly overlapping thymic repertoires among unrelated individuals, as related research reported.

This chain links TRBV12-5 with TRBJ1-2, with a possible D match to TRBD1 (5 bases). The source of this sequence is a boy in the first two years of life with a congenital heart defect. What was sequenced was thymocytes. This CDR3 reads CASGLVVGGLNYGYTF. The CDR3 DNA is TGTGCTAGTGGTTTGGTAGTCGGGGGACTAAACTATGGCTACACCTTC.